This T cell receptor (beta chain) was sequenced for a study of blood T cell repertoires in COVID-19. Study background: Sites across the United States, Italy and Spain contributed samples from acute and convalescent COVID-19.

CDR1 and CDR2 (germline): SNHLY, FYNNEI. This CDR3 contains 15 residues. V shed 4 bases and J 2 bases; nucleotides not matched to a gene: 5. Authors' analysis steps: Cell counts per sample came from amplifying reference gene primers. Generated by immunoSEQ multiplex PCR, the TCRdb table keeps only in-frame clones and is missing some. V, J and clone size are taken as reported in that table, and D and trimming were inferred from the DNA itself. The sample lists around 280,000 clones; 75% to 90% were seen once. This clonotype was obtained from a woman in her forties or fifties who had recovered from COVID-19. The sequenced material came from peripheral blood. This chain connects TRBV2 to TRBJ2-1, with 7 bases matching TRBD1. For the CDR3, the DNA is TGTGCCAGCAGTGGGGGTACAGGGGCCTACAATGAGCAGTTCTTC. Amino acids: CASSGGTGAYNEQFF.